Sequencing of this TCR beta chain was carried out in a study of T cells in Graves' hyperthyroidism and ophthalmopathy. Across the whole study: Upon initial diagnosis and before any treatment, peripheral blood was collected.

The source material, RNA transcripts, was used to amplify TCR beta CDR3 regions. First-round RT-PCR targeting the TCR CDR3 was performed with the HTBI primer set. TCRdb fed the multiplex PCR reads into MiXCR, producing one record per CDR3 protein. The sample holds roughly 250,000 distinct CDR3 sequences, just over 14% seen once. Patients were aged 18 to 65, had disease duration under 2 months, and had newly diagnosed hyperthyroidism. Ahead of any ophthalmopathy symptoms, the blood sample was obtained at the first diagnosis of hyperthyroidism. The sample holds many counts of this clonotype. Sequencing used blood. This TCR came from a woman aged 40 to 50 with Graves' hyperthyroidism that later progressed to Graves' ophthalmopathy.

The CDR3 here is CASSGRTTGTEAFF. The DNA for the CDR3 is TGCGCCAGCAGCGGACGGACCACGGGCACTGAAGCTTTCTTT. This chain links TRBV4-1 with TRBJ1-1; no clear D gene. Germline CDR1 reads MGHRA; CDR2 reads YSYEKL. This CDR3 comprises 14 residues. V was pared by 5 bases and J by 4 bases, with 14 bases between.